This TCR beta chain comes out of a study of T cell responses to AZD1222 COVID-19 vaccine. Profiling relied on immunoSEQ multiplex PCR, and the TCRdb table lists in-frame clones only, not all of them. The sample yields about 120,000 clones, approximately 86% seen once. CDR3 length equals 15 residues. Germline V CDR1 and CDR2: SGHNT, YYREEE (reference sequence). V trimming: 4 bases; J trimming: 1 base; junction bases outside the gene matches: 6. Sample: peripheral blood, taken 28 days after the second AZD1222 dose. The TCR comes from an adult who received the AZD1222 COVID-19 vaccine. The chain employs TRBV5-4 and TRBJ2-7; 9 nucleotides line up with TRBD1. The CDR3 DNA follows: TGTGCCAGCAGCAAACCGGGACAGGGTTCCTACGAGCAGTACTTC. The encoded protein is CASSKPGQGSYEQYF.